A selection of T cell receptor beta chains follows, all from one sample in a study of T cells after posttransplantation cyclophosphamide. Only in-frame clones appear in the TCRdb table, and some are missing; sequencing was by immunoSEQ multiplex PCR. The sample consists of some 17,000 clones, roughly 93% of them appearing once. The sequenced sample was CD4+ T cells sorted from blood, obtained after allogeneic stem cell transplant with posttransplant cyclophosphamide. These receptors came from a male patient between 60 and 69 years old who received an allogeneic stem cell transplant from a related donor and was CMV-positive. Some T cells may possibly be graft donor cells. Both conserved end residues are part of each CDR3. D genes are given only for firm matches. Size tells how often a clone was seen (once, few, many) or the class of an expanded clone, and some rows leave it out.

TRBV5-8,NA,TRBJ1-6,NA,CASSLGGIYNSPLHF,TGTGCCAGCAGCTTGGGAGGGATCTATAATTCCCCCCTCCACTTT
TRBV10-3,NA,TRBJ2-3,few,CAISDGQFTDTQYF,TGTGCCATCAGTGACGGACAGTTCACAGATACGCAGTATTTT
TRBV4-3,NA,TRBJ1-2,NA,CASSQDPGGVYGYTF,TGCGCCAGCAGCCAAGACCCCGGGGGAGTCTATGGCTACACCTTC
TRBV4-1,NA,TRBJ2-3,NA,CASSRGLGDTQYF,TGCGCCAGCAGCCGAGGCCTTGGAGATACGCAGTATTTT
TRBV9,NA,TRBJ1-1,few,CASTLTQEDTEAFF,TGTGCCAGCACCTTGACTCAGGAGGACACTGAAGCTTTCTTT
TRBV19,NA,TRBJ2-7,NA,CASSIDRQAYEQYF,TGTGCCAGTAGTATAGATAGACAGGCCTACGAGCAGTACTTC
TRBV14,NA,TRBJ1-3,NA,CASSPDYSSGNTIYF,TGTGCCAGCAGCCCGGATTACAGCTCTGGAAACACCATATATTTT
TRBV2,NA,TRBJ1-1,NA,CASSIEGSAGTEAFF,TGTGCCAGCAGTATTGAAGGATCGGCGGGCACTGAAGCTTTCTTT
TRBV19,NA,TRBJ1-5,NA,CASSIPSPSNQPQHF,TGTGCCAGTAGTATACCCTCCCCGAGCAATCAGCCCCAGCATTTT
TRBV4-1,TRBD1,TRBJ1-6,NA,CASSQDAGGAGSYNSPLHF,TGCGCCAGCAGCCAAGATGCAGGGGGCGCGGGTTCCTATAATTCCCCCCTCCACTTT
TRBV5-5,NA,TRBJ1-3,NA,CASSFLGGSGNTIYF,TGTGCCAGCAGCTTTTTAGGGGGCTCTGGAAACACCATATATTTT
TRBV21-1,NA,TRBJ1-1,NA,CASSKGQVNTEAFF,TGTGCCAGCAGCAAGGGGCAGGTGAACACTGAAGCTTTCTTT
TRBV29-1,TRBD2,TRBJ2-3,NA,CSVEDVTGGPRDTQYF,TGCAGCGTTGAAGATGTAACGGGGGGGCCACGGGATACGCAGTATTTT
TRBV5-1,TRBD1,TRBJ1-1,NA,CASSFRTGALNTEAFF,TGCGCCAGCAGCTTTAGGACAGGGGCCTTGAACACTGAAGCTTTCTTT
TRBV5-5,NA,TRBJ1-1,NA,CASSLTRGDTEAFF,TGTGCCAGCAGCTTAACCCGAGGTGACACTGAAGCTTTCTTT
TRBV27,NA,TRBJ2-2,NA,CASSPGGSVTGELFF,TGTGCCAGCAGTCCTGGGGGCTCGGTCACCGGGGAGCTGTTTTTT
TRBV18,NA,TRBJ1-3,NA,CASSPQDSSSGNTIYF,TGTGCCAGCTCACCCCAGGACAGTTCCTCTGGAAACACCATATATTTT
TRBV11-2,NA,TRBJ1-3,NA,CASSRTGGGNTIYF,TGTGCCAGCAGCCGCACCGGAGGGGGAAACACCATATATTTT
TRBV2,NA,TRBJ2-2,NA,CASSTESVWNTGELFF,TGTGCCAGCTCTACTGAATCGGTCTGGAACACCGGGGAGCTGTTTTTT
TRBV6-5,TRBD2,TRBJ2-3,once,CASSYLPSGTTDTQYF,TGTGCCAGCAGTTACCTGCCTAGCGGGACCACAGATACGCAGTATTTT
TRBV4-1,TRBD1,TRBJ2-2,NA,CASSPGQGWTGELFF,TGCGCCAGCAGCCCCGGACAGGGCTGGACCGGGGAGCTGTTTTTT
TRBV4-3,TRBD1,TRBJ1-2,NA,CASSSDRAGRGYTF,TGCGCCAGCTCCTCCGACAGGGCCGGTCGAGGCTACACCTTC
TRBV6-5,NA,TRBJ2-1,NA,CASSYSAGDEQFF,TGTGCCAGCAGTTACTCCGCCGGGGATGAGCAGTTCTTC
TRBV5-1,NA,TRBJ2-4,NA,CASSLDRIQYF,TGCGCCAGCAGCTTGGATCGCATTCAGTACTTC
TRBV7-9,NA,TRBJ1-2,NA,CASSRPTESYGYTF,TGTGCCAGCAGCCGCCCCACGGAGAGCTATGGCTACACCTTC
TRBV7-3,TRBD1,TRBJ2-3,NA,CASSIQGATDTQYF,TGTGCCAGCAGCATTCAGGGGGCAACAGATACGCAGTATTTT
TRBV19,NA,TRBJ1-2,once,CASSTSGAPTNYGYTF,TGTGCCAGTAGTACCTCAGGGGCCCCGACTAACTATGGCTACACCTTC
TRBV7-2,TRBD2,TRBJ2-5,NA,CASSSGLAGGIPGGTQYF,TGTGCCAGCAGCTCGGGACTAGCGGGGGGGATCCCAGGAGGGACCCAGTACTTC
TRBV21-1,NA,TRBJ1-2,NA,CASSKDGCGNYGYTF,TGTGCCAGCAGCAAAGATGGGTGCGGGAACTATGGCTACACCTTC
TRBV7-2,NA,TRBJ2-3,NA,CASSPGRGNTDTQYF,TGTGCCAGCAGCCCAGGTCGGGGGAACACAGATACGCAGTATTTT
TRBV28,NA,TRBJ1-2,NA,CATAGSAGRLIYGYTF,TGTGCCACAGCGGGGTCGGCCGGACGTCTCATCTATGGCTACACCTTC
TRBV5-4,TRBD2,TRBJ2-7,NA,CASRPSGGYYEQYF,TGTGCCAGCAGGCCTAGCGGGGGGTACTACGAGCAGTACTTC
TRBV4-1,TRBD1,TRBJ1-2,NA,CASSQDRHGYTF,TGCGCCAGCAGCCAGGACAGGCATGGCTACACCTTC
TRBV6-1,TRBD1,TRBJ1-5,NA,CASSSDRVGQPQHF,TGTGCCAGCAGTTCTGACAGGGTAGGTCAGCCCCAGCATTTT
TRBV7-8,TRBD2,TRBJ2-2,NA,CASSFSSGGAQSGELFF,TGTGCCAGCAGCTTTTCCAGCGGGGGGGCCCAGAGCGGGGAGCTGTTTTTT
TRBV10-3,TRBD1,TRBJ1-2,NA,CAISGGTGGGYGYTF,TGTGCCATCAGTGGGGGGACAGGGGGCGGCTATGGCTACACCTTC
TRBV19,TRBD1,TRBJ1-3,NA,CASDRGGSGNTIYF,TGTGCCAGTGACAGGGGAGGCTCTGGAAACACCATATATTTT
TRBV29-1,TRBD1,TRBJ2-6,NA,CSVTGQGASGANVLTF,TGCAGCGTCACGGGACAGGGGGCGTCTGGGGCCAACGTCCTGACTTTC
TRBV7-2,TRBD1,TRBJ1-2,NA,CASSAGTGGNYGYTF,TGTGCCAGCAGCGCGGGGACAGGGGGGAACTATGGCTACACCTTC
TRBV19,NA,TRBJ2-1,NA,CASSIHGVHEQFF,TGTGCCAGTAGTATCCACGGGGTCCATGAGCAGTTCTTC